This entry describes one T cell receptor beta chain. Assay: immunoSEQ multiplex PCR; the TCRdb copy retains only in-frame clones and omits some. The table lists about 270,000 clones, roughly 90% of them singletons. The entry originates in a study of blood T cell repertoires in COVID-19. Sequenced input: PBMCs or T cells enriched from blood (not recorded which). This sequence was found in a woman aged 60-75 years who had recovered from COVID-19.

The CDR3 here is CASSPTWTGTNTEAFF. The DNA for the CDR3 is TGCGCCAGCAGCCCCACTTGGACAGGGACGAACACTGAAGCTTTCTTT. V is TRBV5-1 and J is TRBJ1-1, with TRBD1 matching 8 bases. V shed 4 bases, J shed 1 base, and the junction held 9 bases outside the gene matches. This CDR3 contains 16 residues. CDR1 SGHRS and CDR2 YFSETQ come from the germline V gene.